These 15 T cell receptor beta chains share one sample of origin, sequenced in a study of T cells after yellow fever vaccination. From the 5' RACE reads, TCRdb called clonotypes with MiXCR, one entry per CDR3 protein. This table holds 450,000 to 550,000 distinct CDR3 sequences, just over 20% found once. The sample here was PBMCs, taken 21 days after the first yellow fever vaccination. These receptors were collected from a man younger than 30 who received the YFV17D yellow fever vaccine.

This clonotype has just one count. The chain couples TRBV7-9 to TRBJ2-7; no clear D. The CDR3 length is 13 residues. V was cut by 1 base and J by 4 bases, with 8 bases left in between. Germline CDR1 and CDR2: SEHNR and FQNEAQ (reference sequence). DNA of the CDR3: TGTGCCAGCAGCTTAGAAGCACGATACGAGCAGTACGTC. Residues: CASSLEARYEQYV.

The table lists this clonotype with a count of one. This rearrangement joins TRBV4-3 to TRBJ1-6; D uncertain. Germline values: CDR1 LGHNA, CDR2 YSLEER. CDR3 length: 16 amino acids. V was shortened by 3 bases and J by 6 bases, with 15 bases between the two germline ends. The CDR3 loop is CASSQGTPWGNSPLHF. CDR3 sequence (DNA): TGCGCCAGCAGCCAGGGCACACCCTGGGGTAATTCACCCCTCCACTTT.

The chain uses TRBV7-9 and TRBJ2-3; D might be TRBD2 (5 bases). Germline CDR1 and CDR2: SEHNR and FQNEAQ (reference sequence). V gave up 5 bases and J gave up 2 bases, with 8 bases separating them. This CDR3 region has 13 residues. The CDR3 region is CASSDGVTDTQYF. The CDR3 DNA sequence: TGTGCCAGCAGCGACGGGGTCACAGATACGCAGTATTTT. Complete variable domain (other parts from reference TRBV7-9 and TRBJ2-3): DTGVSQNPRHKITKRGQNVTFRCDPISEHNRLYWYRQTLGQGPEFLTYFQNEAQLEKSRLLSDRFSAERPKGSFSTLEIQRTEQGDSAMYLCASSDGVTDTQYFGPGTRLTVL.

This clonotype came up a few times. V usage is TRBV6-2 or TRBV6-3 and J usage is TRBJ2-3; maybe TRBD2 (5 bases). The CDR3 is made up of 14 amino acids. Trimming left V 6 bases short and J 6 bases short, with 16 bases between. Germline CDR1 is MNHEY and CDR2 is SVGEGT. CDR3 sequence reads: CASRLEGLLDTQYF. CDR3 nucleotides: TGTGCCAGCAGGCTAGAGGGTCTACTTGATACGCAGTATTTT.

The chain has TRBV6-2 or TRBV6-3 and TRBJ2-7; D perhaps matches TRBD2 (6 bases). CDR1 MNHEY and CDR2 SVGEGT come from the germline V gene. Trimming shortened V by 2 bases and J by 6 bases, and 20 bases separated the two germline ends. The CDR3 has 16 amino acids. The CDR3 sequence is CASSYLGRGVLSEQYV. In DNA, the CDR3 is TGTGCCAGCAGTTACCTTGGGCGGGGTGTCCTCTCCGAGCAGTACGTC.

This clonotype has only one observation. V and J are TRBV28 and TRBJ2-3; D is perhaps TRBD2 (6 bases). Germline assignment: CDR1 MDHEN and CDR2 SYDVKM. This CDR3 is built from 12 residues. Trimming took 2 bases from V and 9 from J, leaving 9 bases between them. The DNA for the CDR3 is TGTGCCAGCAGTTTACCGGCGGGAACGCAGTATTTT. Translating gives CASSLPAGTQYF. Complete variable domain (other parts from reference TRBV28 and TRBJ2-3): DVKVTQSSRYLVKRTGEKVFLECVQDMDHENMFWYRQDPGLGLRLIYFSYDVKMKEKGDIPEGYSVSREKKERFSLILESASTNQTSMYLCASSLPAGTQYFGPGTRLTVL.

The J gene is TRBJ1-1, the V gene TRBV4-1; TRBD1 is a possible D gene (5 bases). Trimming pared 1 base from V and 4 bases from J, leaving 13 bases between. The CDR3 spans 15 residues. Germline lookup yields CDR1 MGHRA and CDR2 YSYEKL. CDR3 region: CASSQGLGLATEAFF. The CDR3 DNA is TGCGCCAGCAGCCAAGGTTTGGGGCTGGCCACTGAAGCTTTCTTT.

This clonotype was seen only a few times. The chain employs TRBV19 and TRBJ2-4, with D possibly being TRBD1 (8 bases). Deletions cut 3 bases from V and 0 bases from J, with 12 bases between. The CDR3 is made up of 16 amino acids. Per the germline V gene, CDR1 is LNHDA and CDR2 is SQIVND (reference sequence). This CDR3 is CASSITGGVAKNIQYF. CDR3 sequence (DNA): TGTGCCAGTAGTATCACAGGGGGGGTAGCCAAAAACATTCAGTACTTC.

The gene calls are TRBV2 and TRBJ1-4, with 10 nucleotides matching TRBD1. The V gene's germline CDR1 is SNHLY and CDR2 FYNNEI. The CDR3 consists of 15 residues. V lost 3 bases to trimming and J lost 7 bases; unmatched junction nucleotides: 5. CDR3 loop: CASSDMGTGAEKLFF. The CDR3 region has the DNA TGTGCCAGCAGTGATATGGGGACAGGGGCTGAAAAACTGTTTTTT.

A few counts support this clonotype. The gene calls are TRBV10-2 and TRBJ1-1; tentative D call: TRBD1 (5 bases). This CDR3 has 12 residues. The V end lost 3 bases, the J end lost 12 bases, and 14 bases lay between the germline ends. Germline assignment: CDR1 WSHSY and CDR2 SAAADI. The CDR3: CASSDGTDKTFF. The CDR3 DNA reads as TGCGCCAGCAGTGACGGAACGGACAAGACTTTCTTT.

This clonotype was seen at least ten times. V usage is TRBV10-3 and J usage is TRBJ1-2; D is perhaps TRBD1 (6 bases). With 0 bases removed from V and 5 bases from J, the gap between germline ends came to 13 bases. CDR1 ENHRY and CDR2 SYGVKD come from the germline V gene. The CDR3 is 15 residues long. The CDR3 coding sequence is TGTGCCATCAGTGAGTCTTTTCCAGGGGCGTATGGCTACACCTTC. It translates to CAISESFPGAYGYTF.

The table lists this clonotype with a few counts. This chain connects TRBV14 to TRBJ2-1, with D perhaps matching TRBD1 (6 bases). The CDR3 consists of 19 residues. V was trimmed by 2 bases and J by 0 bases, leaving 20 bases between them. CDR1 is SGHDN, CDR2 FVKESK, per germline. CDR3 loop: CASSQRIVGQLYSYNEQFF. Written as DNA, the CDR3 is TGTGCCAGCAGCCAAAGGATTGTTGGACAGCTCTACTCCTACAATGAGCAGTTCTTC.

The gene calls are TRBV20-1 and TRBJ2-3, with D perhaps TRBD2 (5 bases). V lost 5 bases and J 2 bases, leaving 14 bases between the germline ends. Germline CDR1 DFQATT, CDR2 SNEGSKA (reference sequence). CDR3 size: 14 residues. CDR3 loop: CSARRLGITDTQYF. The CDR3 DNA reads as TGCAGTGCTCGCCGACTCGGGATCACAGATACGCAGTATTTT.

The rearrangement joins TRBV9 to TRBJ2-3, with 7 bases aligning to TRBD2. With 4 bases clipped from V and 8 bases from J, the junction kept 13 bases outside the gene matches. This CDR3 region has 15 residues. Germline CDR1 SGDLS, CDR2 YYNGEE. The CDR3 loop reads CASSSRPTQRGTQYF. The CDR3 nucleotides read TGTGCCAGCAGCTCCCGACCGACTCAGCGGGGTACGCAGTATTTT.

This clonotype occurred a few times. The gene calls are TRBV12-3 or TRBV12-4 and TRBJ2-3; the D gene could be TRBD1 or TRBD2 (5 bases each). The V and J ends lost 6 bases and 4 bases respectively, with 11 bases between them. CDR3 length: 13 amino acids. The CDR3 nucleotides read TGTGCCAGCAGAACCCAGGGACCAGATACGCAGTATTTT. Translated: CASRTQGPDTQYF.